The rows below give T cell receptor beta chains drawn from one sample of a study of shared clonotypes between healthy human individuals. Method: immunoSEQ multiplex PCR; TCRdb's copy keeps in-frame clones and lacks some. The top ten clones hold around 0.35% of a sample with roughly 2.2 million clones, roughly 90% of them seen once. Sequenced input: naive CD4+ T cells from PBMCs. These receptors all stem from a man younger than 35 in good health. Some clones in this sample may be carry-over from other donors' samples. Each CDR3 is given with its conserved first and last residue. The order of the fields is clone size, D gene, J gene, V gene, CDR3 protein, CDR3 DNA. D genes are given only for firm matches. A clone size is listed for some rows: how often the clone was seen (once, few, many), or a class if it is expanded.

abundance: NA
d_gene: NA
j_gene: TRBJ2-3
v_gene: TRBV5-6
CDR3aa: CASSFRDLPRTDTQYF
CDR3nt: TGTGCCAGCAGCTTCCGGGATCTCCCTCGCACAGATACGCAGTATTTT

abundance: NA
d_gene: NA
j_gene: TRBJ1-1
v_gene: TRBV5-1
CDR3aa: CASNLGTNTEAFF
CDR3nt: TGCGCCAGCAACCTGGGCACTAACACTGAAGCTTTCTTT

abundance: NA
d_gene: TRBD1
j_gene: TRBJ2-2
v_gene: TRBV27
CDR3aa: CASSSYHRGTNTGELFF
CDR3nt: TGTGCCAGCAGTTCGTATCACAGGGGCACGAACACTGGGGAGCTGTTTTTT

abundance: NA
d_gene: TRBD1
j_gene: TRBJ2-3
v_gene: TRBV28
CDR3aa: CASSRTGGYADTQYF
CDR3nt: TGTGCCAGCAGCCGGACAGGGGGCTACGCAGATACGCAGTATTTT

abundance: NA
d_gene: NA
j_gene: TRBJ2-3
v_gene: TRBV25-1
CDR3aa: CASSGTGPTDTQYF
CDR3nt: TGTGCCAGCAGTGGGACGGGACCGACAGATACGCAGTATTTT

abundance: NA
d_gene: NA
j_gene: TRBJ2-1
v_gene: TRBV11-3
CDR3aa: CASSLAGATGSEQFF
CDR3nt: TGTGCCAGCAGCTTAGCCGGCGCAACAGGGAGCGAGCAGTTCTTC

abundance: NA
d_gene: NA
j_gene: TRBJ2-5
v_gene: TRBV6-1
CDR3aa: CASRGGTVQETQYF
CDR3nt: TGTGCCAGCAGAGGAGGGACAGTCCAAGAGACCCAGTACTTC

abundance: NA
d_gene: TRBD2
j_gene: TRBJ2-3
v_gene: TRBV11-3
CDR3aa: CASSYRTSGRATDTQYF
CDR3nt: TGTGCCAGCAGCTACCGGACTAGCGGGAGGGCCACAGATACGCAGTATTTT

abundance: NA
d_gene: NA
j_gene: TRBJ2-1
v_gene: TRBV28
CDR3aa: CASSPRRDFGNEQFF
CDR3nt: TGTGCCAGCAGTCCTAGGCGGGACTTCGGAAATGAGCAGTTCTTC

abundance: NA
d_gene: NA
j_gene: TRBJ2-7
v_gene: TRBV19
CDR3aa: CASSISLGELGAYEQYF
CDR3nt: TGTGCCAGTAGTATTTCCTTAGGGGAACTAGGCGCCTACGAGCAGTACTTC

abundance: NA
d_gene: TRBD1
j_gene: TRBJ1-6
v_gene: TRBV4-3
CDR3aa: CASSQDAPTGAVYNSPLHF
CDR3nt: TGCGCCAGCAGCCAAGATGCGCCCACAGGGGCGGTTTATAATTCACCCCTCCACTTT

abundance: NA
d_gene: NA
j_gene: TRBJ2-1
v_gene: TRBV19
CDR3aa: CATTRKMRQYNEQFF
CDR3nt: TGTGCCACCACGCGAAAAATGAGACAGTACAATGAGCAGTTCTTC

abundance: NA
d_gene: NA
j_gene: TRBJ1-3
v_gene: TRBV18
CDR3aa: CASSPSDSGSGNTIYF
CDR3nt: TGTGCCAGCTCACCCTCGGACAGCGGTTCTGGAAACACCATATATTTT

abundance: NA
d_gene: TRBD1
j_gene: TRBJ1-4
v_gene: TRBV5-1
CDR3aa: CASSFGQGGTNEKLFF
CDR3nt: TGCGCCAGCAGCTTCGGTCAGGGGGGAACTAATGAAAAACTGTTTTTT

abundance: NA
d_gene: NA
j_gene: TRBJ2-1
v_gene: TRBV29-1
CDR3aa: CSVQQVLYYNEQFF
CDR3nt: TGCAGCGTCCAACAGGTGTTGTATTACAATGAGCAGTTCTTC

abundance: NA
d_gene: NA
j_gene: TRBJ2-7
v_gene: TRBV2
CDR3aa: CASEYAPARQYF
CDR3nt: TGTGCCAGCGAGTATGCGCCGGCCAGGCAGTACTTC

abundance: NA
d_gene: TRBD2
j_gene: TRBJ2-7
v_gene: TRBV29-1
CDR3aa: CSVVLLADLPYEQYF
CDR3nt: TGCAGCGTTGTACTACTAGCGGACTTACCCTACGAGCAGTACTTC

abundance: NA
d_gene: NA
j_gene: TRBJ2-1
v_gene: TRBV27
CDR3aa: CASSKYPYNEQFF
CDR3nt: TGTGCCAGCAGTAAATACCCCTACAATGAGCAGTTCTTC

abundance: NA
d_gene: NA
j_gene: TRBJ1-4
v_gene: TRBV11-2
CDR3aa: CASSLDSWLNEKLFF
CDR3nt: TGTGCCAGCAGCTTAGATTCATGGTTAAATGAAAAACTGTTTTTT

abundance: NA
d_gene: NA
j_gene: TRBJ1-5
v_gene: TRBV6-6
CDR3aa: CASSQTRGNQPQHF
CDR3nt: TGTGCCAGCAGTCAAACTCGGGGCAATCAGCCCCAGCATTTT

abundance: NA
d_gene: TRBD2
j_gene: TRBJ2-2
v_gene: TRBV28
CDR3aa: CASSLLAGGTGELFF
CDR3nt: TGTGCCAGCAGTTTGTTGGCGGGGGGAACCGGGGAGCTGTTTTTT

abundance: NA
d_gene: TRBD2
j_gene: TRBJ2-7
v_gene: TRBV2
CDR3aa: CASIKEAGVYEQYF
CDR3nt: TGTGCCAGCATTAAGGAAGCGGGAGTCTACGAGCAGTACTTC

abundance: NA
d_gene: TRBD2
j_gene: TRBJ2-2
v_gene: TRBV7-9
CDR3aa: CASRLAGGRDTGELFF
CDR3nt: TGTGCCAGCAGACTAGCGGGAGGCCGGGACACCGGGGAGCTGTTTTTT

abundance: NA
d_gene: NA
j_gene: TRBJ2-2
v_gene: TRBV27
CDR3aa: CASSLYRVTGELFF
CDR3nt: TGTGCCAGCAGTCTGTACCGGGTCACCGGGGAGCTGTTTTTT

abundance: few
d_gene: NA
j_gene: TRBJ2-6
v_gene: TRBV5-1
CDR3aa: CASSLEGTGANVLTF
CDR3nt: TGCGCCAGCAGCTTGGAAGGGACTGGGGCCAACGTCCTGACTTTC

abundance: NA
d_gene: TRBD2
j_gene: TRBJ2-1
v_gene: TRBV9
CDR3aa: CASSGRTSGMPHEQFF
CDR3nt: TGTGCCAGCAGCGGGCGGACTAGCGGGATGCCCCATGAGCAGTTCTTC

abundance: NA
d_gene: NA
j_gene: TRBJ1-1
v_gene: TRBV28
CDR3aa: CASSLGPETEAFF
CDR3nt: TGTGCCAGCAGTTTAGGGCCGGAGACTGAAGCTTTCTTT

abundance: NA
d_gene: TRBD1
j_gene: TRBJ2-7
v_gene: TRBV28
CDR3aa: CASSSKNRGREQYF
CDR3nt: TGTGCCAGCAGTTCAAAAAACAGGGGGCGGGAGCAGTACTTC

abundance: once
d_gene: TRBD2
j_gene: TRBJ2-1
v_gene: TRBV4-1
CDR3aa: CASSPLSSGSRDEQFF
CDR3nt: TGCGCCAGCAGTCCCCTCTCTAGCGGGAGTAGGGATGAGCAGTTCTTC

abundance: few
d_gene: NA
j_gene: TRBJ1-5
v_gene: TRBV19
CDR3aa: CASSIEGDQPQHF
CDR3nt: TGTGCCAGTAGTATAGAAGGGGATCAGCCCCAGCATTTT

abundance: NA
d_gene: TRBD1
j_gene: TRBJ2-3
v_gene: TRBV30
CDR3aa: CAWSETGRGRVTDTQYF
CDR3nt: TGTGCCTGGAGCGAGACTGGCAGGGGGCGAGTGACAGATACGCAGTATTTT

abundance: NA
d_gene: NA
j_gene: TRBJ2-5
v_gene: TRBV6-5
CDR3aa: CASISPDGQETQYF
CDR3nt: TGTGCCAGCATATCGCCGGACGGACAAGAGACCCAGTACTTC

abundance: NA
d_gene: NA
j_gene: TRBJ1-1
v_gene: TRBV7-2
CDR3aa: CASSLSADNTEAFF
CDR3nt: TGTGCCAGCAGCTTAAGTGCGGATAACACTGAAGCTTTCTTT

abundance: NA
d_gene: NA
j_gene: TRBJ2-5
v_gene: TRBV6-6
CDR3aa: CASSSNEETQYF
CDR3nt: TGTGCCAGCAGTTCCAACGAAGAGACCCAGTACTTC

abundance: NA
d_gene: TRBD2
j_gene: TRBJ2-2
v_gene: TRBV9
CDR3aa: CASSGLAGAHTGELFF
CDR3nt: TGTGCCAGCAGCGGACTAGCGGGAGCCCACACCGGGGAGCTGTTTTTT

abundance: NA
d_gene: NA
j_gene: TRBJ2-7
v_gene: TRBV28
CDR3aa: CASSLSGTESYEQYF
CDR3nt: TGTGCCAGCAGTTTATCAGGGACGGAGTCCTACGAGCAGTACTTC

abundance: NA
d_gene: TRBD1
j_gene: TRBJ2-7
v_gene: TRBV14
CDR3aa: CANSGTGILREQYF
CDR3nt: TGTGCCAACTCCGGGACAGGGATACTACGAGAGCAGTACTTC

abundance: NA
d_gene: NA
j_gene: TRBJ2-7
v_gene: TRBV7-9
CDR3aa: CASSLPVTEQYF
CDR3nt: TGTGCCAGCAGCTTACCGGTTACCGAGCAGTACTTC

abundance: NA
d_gene: TRBD1
j_gene: TRBJ2-7
v_gene: TRBV30
CDR3aa: CAWSRGRWEQYF
CDR3nt: TGTGCCTGGAGCAGGGGGCGATGGGAGCAGTACTTC

abundance: NA
d_gene: NA
j_gene: TRBJ1-3
v_gene: TRBV20-1
CDR3aa: CSAREGNTIYF
CDR3nt: TGCAGTGCTAGAGAGGGAAACACCATATATTTT

abundance: NA
d_gene: TRBD1
j_gene: TRBJ1-4
v_gene: TRBV5-1
CDR3aa: CASSWDRAEKLFF
CDR3nt: TGCGCCAGCAGCTGGGACAGGGCCGAAAAACTGTTTTTT

abundance: NA
d_gene: NA
j_gene: TRBJ2-3
v_gene: TRBV18
CDR3aa: CASSPPSSRRTDTQYF
CDR3nt: TGTGCCAGCTCACCACCGTCCAGCCGACGCACAGATACGCAGTATTTT

abundance: NA
d_gene: TRBD2
j_gene: TRBJ2-7
v_gene: TRBV6-6
CDR3aa: CASSRLREGSEQYF
CDR3nt: TGTGCCAGCAGTCGCTTACGGGAGGGGTCCGAGCAGTACTTC

abundance: NA
d_gene: NA
j_gene: TRBJ1-2
v_gene: TRBV6-1
CDR3aa: CASSNGRGWGSGYTF
CDR3nt: TGTGCCAGCAGTAATGGACGGGGGTGGGGTAGTGGCTACACCTTC

abundance: NA
d_gene: NA
j_gene: TRBJ2-7
v_gene: TRBV30
CDR3aa: CAWSEEGREQYF
CDR3nt: TGTGCCTGGAGTGAGGAAGGACGCGAGCAGTACTTC

abundance: NA
d_gene: NA
j_gene: TRBJ1-1
v_gene: TRBV4-3
CDR3aa: CASSQVGLGAEAFF
CDR3nt: TGCGCCAGCAGCCAAGTAGGCCTCGGGGCTGAAGCTTTCTTT

abundance: NA
d_gene: NA
j_gene: TRBJ2-1
v_gene: TRBV7-2
CDR3aa: CASKTRESSYNEQFF
CDR3nt: TGTGCCAGCAAGACCAGAGAAAGCTCCTACAATGAGCAGTTCTTC

abundance: once
d_gene: NA
j_gene: TRBJ2-1
v_gene: TRBV5-1
CDR3aa: CASSLKIAQRNEQFF
CDR3nt: TGCGCCAGCAGCTTGAAAATTGCCCAACGGAATGAGCAGTTCTTC

abundance: NA
d_gene: NA
j_gene: TRBJ2-7
v_gene: TRBV7-9
CDR3aa: CASSSSPRSRDEQYF
CDR3nt: TGTGCCAGCAGCTCAAGCCCCAGGTCCAGGGACGAGCAGTACTTC

abundance: few
d_gene: NA
j_gene: TRBJ1-5
v_gene: TRBV7-9
CDR3aa: CASSLGYNQPQHF
CDR3nt: TGTGCCAGCAGCTTAGGGTACAATCAGCCCCAGCATTTT

abundance: NA
d_gene: TRBD1
j_gene: TRBJ1-2
v_gene: TRBV5-4
CDR3aa: CASSLWTGQGNYGYTF
CDR3nt: TGTGCCAGCAGCTTGTGGACGGGACAGGGTAACTATGGCTACACCTTC

abundance: NA
d_gene: TRBD2
j_gene: TRBJ2-3
v_gene: TRBV4-2
CDR3aa: CASSQEEAGGSTDTQYF
CDR3nt: TGTGCCAGCAGCCAAGAAGAAGCGGGAGGTAGCACAGATACGCAGTATTTT

abundance: once
d_gene: TRBD1
j_gene: TRBJ1-1
v_gene: TRBV28
CDR3aa: CASSFWGQGLGGTEAFF
CDR3nt: TGTGCCAGCAGTTTCTGGGGACAGGGCCTGGGAGGCACTGAAGCTTTCTTT

abundance: once
d_gene: NA
j_gene: TRBJ1-1
v_gene: TRBV29-1
CDR3aa: CSVDQMWGETEAFF
CDR3nt: TGCAGCGTTGACCAGATGTGGGGTGAGACTGAAGCTTTCTTT

abundance: NA
d_gene: NA
j_gene: TRBJ2-4
v_gene: TRBV6-1
CDR3aa: CASTPGQVAKNIQYF
CDR3nt: TGTGCCAGCACCCCGGGCCAAGTAGCCAAAAACATTCAGTACTTC

abundance: NA
d_gene: TRBD1
j_gene: TRBJ2-7
v_gene: TRBV9
CDR3aa: CASSTRQGGSFYEQYF
CDR3nt: TGTGCCAGCAGCACCCGACAGGGGGGAAGCTTTTACGAGCAGTACTTC

abundance: NA
d_gene: TRBD2
j_gene: TRBJ2-3
v_gene: TRBV7-3
CDR3aa: CASSSIGLPGLATSTDTQYF
CDR3nt: TGTGCCAGCAGCTCGATCGGATTACCGGGACTAGCGACTAGCACAGATACGCAGTATTTT